This is a list of T cell receptor beta chains from one sample in a study of blood T cells in healthy people across ages. MiXCR, run by TCRdb on the 5' RACE reads, gives a single entry per CDR3 protein. Altogether over 1,500,000 distinct CDR3 sequences are present, roughly two fifths being singletons, with the ten largest covering roughly 23%. The sequenced sample consisted of blood. The source of these receptors is a human donor in good health. Both conserved end residues are part of each CDR3.

J: TRBJ2-7; length: 16; V: TRBV25-1; CDR3: CASSEYGRGGSYEQYF
J: TRBJ2-7; length: 15; V: TRBV2; CDR3: CASRDNVMSSYEQYF
J: TRBJ2-2; length: 16; V: TRBV4-3; CDR3: CASSQDSFQNTGELFF
J: -; length: 15; V: TRBV10-3; CDR3: CAISEAVAGPYEQYF
J: TRBJ2-7; length: 13; V: TRBV29-1; CDR3: CSAGTGFSYEQYF
J: TRBJ2-3; length: 15; V: TRBV20-1; CDR3: CSARDGRGGTDTQYF
J: TRBJ2-1; length: 13; V: TRBV10-3; CDR3: CAISESISNEQFF
J: TRBJ1-5; length: 15; V: TRBV7-2; CDR3: CASSRDRVRNQPQHF
J: TRBJ1-3; length: 14; V: TRBV12-3/TRBV12-4; CDR3: CASSFGVSGNTIYF
J: TRBJ2-1; length: 13; V: TRBV20-1; CDR3: CSAWAGWDNEQFF
J: TRBJ2-1; length: 17; V: TRBV9; CDR3: CASSVVGGAESYNEQFF
J: TRBJ2-7; length: 13; V: TRBV2; CDR3: CASGSGGVYEQYF
J: TRBJ1-1; length: 13; V: TRBV6-2/TRBV6-3; CDR3: CASGFRDVTEAFF
J: TRBJ2-3; length: 15; V: TRBV12-3/TRBV12-4; CDR3: CASRGLAGYTDTQYF
J: TRBJ2-4; length: 16; V: TRBV27; CDR3: CASMGDATQAKNIQYF
J: TRBJ1-2; length: 12; V: TRBV10-3; CDR3: CAISAGNYGYTF
J: TRBJ1-5; length: 16; V: TRBV18; CDR3: CASSPVGQGVGQPQHF
J: TRBJ1-2; length: 16; V: TRBV20-1; CDR3: CSAPSPRGRLNYGYTF
J: TRBJ2-1; length: 17; V: TRBV9; CDR3: CASSADSLTGLMGEQFF
J: TRBJ2-6; length: 18; V: TRBV7-8; CDR3: CASSPWTGVTSGANILTF
J: TRBJ1-2; length: 16; V: TRBV7-2; CDR3: CVSSLDERRDPFGYTF
J: TRBJ2-7; length: 15; V: TRBV12-3/TRBV12-4; CDR3: CASSFTSLPSYEQYF
J: -; length: 14; V: TRBV5-1; CDR3: CASSLSTSQYEQYF
J: TRBJ1-5; length: 16; V: TRBV5-1; CDR3: CASSPSGGSGNQPQHF
J: TRBJ2-1; length: 14; V: TRBV20-1; CDR3: CSARQLAGVNEQFF
J: TRBJ1-1; length: 14; V: TRBV12-3/TRBV12-4; CDR3: CASSGQGRYAEAFF
J: TRBJ2-5; length: 16; V: TRBV7-9; CDR3: CASSSRGGGYQETQYF